This T cell receptor beta chain originates from a study of T cells in localized non-small cell lung cancer. Study findings and constraints: The study linked higher blood T cell density to longer overall survival. Sequencing, confined to only one tumor region, leaves heterogeneity possible.

The V segment lost 3 bases and the J segment 2 bases; nucleotides outside the gene matches: 1. Per the germline V gene, CDR1 is MNHNS and CDR2 is SASEGT. The CDR3 covers 15 residues. About this clone itself: What it binds is not known. The same CDR3 can be traced to other DNA sequences in this sample.

TCRdb's table, derived via immunoSEQ multiplex PCR, lists solely in-frame clones and lacks some. The table records 40,000 to 55,000 clones, around three quarters of them present only once. The chain has TRBV6-1 and TRBJ2-5; the match to TRBD2 covers 12 bases. The source of this sequence is a woman aged 40 to 75 with stage II lung adenocarcinoma. Sequencing used PBMCs, obtained before any cancer treatment. The DNA for the CDR3 is TGTGCCAGCAGTGAGCTAGCGGGGGGGCAAGAGACCCAGTACTTC. Its translation is CASSELAGGQETQYF.